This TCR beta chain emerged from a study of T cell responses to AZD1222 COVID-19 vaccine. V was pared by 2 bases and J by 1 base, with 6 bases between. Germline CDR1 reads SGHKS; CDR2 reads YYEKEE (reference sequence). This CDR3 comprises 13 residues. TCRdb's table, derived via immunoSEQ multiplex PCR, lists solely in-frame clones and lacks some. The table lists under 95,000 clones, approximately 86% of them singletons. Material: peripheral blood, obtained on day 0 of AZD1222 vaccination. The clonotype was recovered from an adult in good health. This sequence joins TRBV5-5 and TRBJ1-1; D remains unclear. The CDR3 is CASSFKANTEAFF. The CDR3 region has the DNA TGTGCCAGCAGCTTTAAAGCGAACACTGAAGCTTTCTTT.